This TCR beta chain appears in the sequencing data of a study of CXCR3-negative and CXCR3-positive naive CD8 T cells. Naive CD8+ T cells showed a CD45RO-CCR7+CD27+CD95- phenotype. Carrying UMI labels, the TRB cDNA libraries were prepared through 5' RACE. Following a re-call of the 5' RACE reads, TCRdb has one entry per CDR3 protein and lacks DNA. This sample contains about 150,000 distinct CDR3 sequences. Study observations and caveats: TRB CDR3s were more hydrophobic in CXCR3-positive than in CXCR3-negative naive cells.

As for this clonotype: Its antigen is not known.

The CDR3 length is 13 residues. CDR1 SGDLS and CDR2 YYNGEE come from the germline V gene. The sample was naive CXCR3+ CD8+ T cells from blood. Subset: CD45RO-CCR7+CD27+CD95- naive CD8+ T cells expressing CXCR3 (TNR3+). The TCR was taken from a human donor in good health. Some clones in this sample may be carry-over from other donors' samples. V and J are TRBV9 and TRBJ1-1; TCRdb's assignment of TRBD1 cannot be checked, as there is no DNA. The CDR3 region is CASSETGSTEAFF.